These T cell receptor beta chains were read from a single sample in a study of regulatory T cells in long-lasting Graves disease. One entry per CDR3 protein, called by TCRdb with MiXCR from the multiplex PCR reads. The sample has 400,000 to 500,000 distinct CDR3 sequences, about 16% seen once. This sample also belongs to another study, concerning T cells in Graves' hyperthyroidism and ophthalmopathy.

This material consisted of peripheral blood mononuclear cells (PBMCs), taken at new diagnosis, from a patient treated with antithyroid drugs. These receptor sequences come from a woman aged 18-29 years with Graves disease. The CDR3 runs from the conserved cysteine through the conserved F or W. The order of the fields is V gene, J gene, clone size, CDR3 protein. Only some rows state a clone size, as once, few, many or a class for expanded clones.

>TRBV7-9|TRBJ2-2|NA
CASSLNRFTGELFF
>TRBV20-1|TRBJ1-2|few
CSARESGGGAMGTYGYTF
>TRBV10-3|TRBJ2-7|NA
CAIGDSGFYEQYF
>TRBV14|TRBJ2-7|NA
CASSQERTGLAGGPYEQYF
>TRBV11-3|TRBJ2-7|many
CASSTGPLAGVYEQYF
>TRBV7-8|TRBJ2-3|NA
CASSLERERDTQYF
>TRBV29-1|TRBJ2-7|few
CSVEFRGREQYF
>TRBV6-5|TRBJ1-1|many
CASSYVTEAFF
>TRBV28|TRBJ1-1|many
CASILLGRNTEAFF
>TRBV6-2/TRBV6-3|TRBJ2-2|NA
CASSYSIPVSNTGELFF
>TRBV2|TRBJ1-2|many
CASRTGTDPNYGYTF
>TRBV18|TRBJ2-1|few
CASSVLAPNSYNEQFF
>TRBV11-3|TRBJ2-7|NA
CASSRSGSGRTYEQYF
>TRBV20-1|TRBJ2-3|many
CSAARQGTTDTQYF
>TRBV9|TRBJ2-7|few
CASSVGQALSYEQYF
>TRBV28|TRBJ2-6|many
CASRMTGFDGANVLTF
>TRBV28|TRBJ1-1|many
CASRTLSGIGTEAFF
>TRBV2|TRBJ1-5|NA
CASLGGEGNQPQHF
>TRBV2|TRBJ1-1|many
CASSDSFTGTEAFF
>TRBV28|TRBJ1-4|many
CASTENNEKLFF
>TRBV10-3|TRBJ2-7|NA
CAISGLEGAEQYF
>TRBV28|TRBJ2-4|NA
CASSKEAGGGNIQYF
>TRBV13|TRBJ2-7|NA
CASREDRDPEQHF
>TRBV5-1|TRBJ2-2|many
CASSLVAGGTGELFF
>TRBV9|TRBJ2-3|NA
CASSGSRGPGLPGTQYF
>TRBV11-2|TRBJ2-1|many
CASTPGGRATNEQFF
>TRBV5-5|TRBJ2-1|NA
CASSDGTSGRGNEQFF
>TRBV7-2|TRBJ2-5|many
CASSLDLVLAGRETQYF
>TRBV6-1|TRBJ2-1|NA
CASNAVAGSLNEQFF
>TRBV5-1|TRBJ2-7|many
CASSLDIQEAKQYF
>TRBV6-5|TRBJ1-3|NA
CASSYGSSGNTIYF
>TRBV2|TRBJ2-2|NA
CASKSGTNTEELFF
>TRBV27|TRBJ1-5|NA
CASSVRGTGGSNQPQHF
>TRBV12-3/TRBV12-4|TRBJ2-7|many
CASSFAAGIHYEQYF
>TRBV12-3/TRBV12-4|TRBJ2-5|many
CATQLAEQETQYF
>TRBV20-1|TRBJ2-7|few
CSARGYNLYEQYF
>TRBV10-3|TRBJ2-1|few
CAILAPSENEQFF
>TRBV28|TRBJ2-1|many
CASSFIAGGYNEQFF
>TRBV5-1|TRBJ2-3|many
CASSPLGWGTDTQYF
>TRBV9|TRBJ1-2|few
CASSNSPGQDNYGYTF
>TRBV5-4|TRBJ2-5|NA
CASSVNQGMALGTQYF
>TRBV11-2|TRBJ2-1|NA
CASSQDSGRMRYNEQFF
>TRBV30|TRBJ2-7|NA
CAWHTGDEQYF